This T cell receptor beta chain was sequenced in a study of T cells in Graves' hyperthyroidism and ophthalmopathy. Study overall: Initial diagnosis, before any treatment, was when peripheral blood was collected.

The source material, RNA transcripts, was used to amplify TCR beta CDR3 regions. First-round RT-PCR with HTBI primers amplified the TCR CDR3 region. TCRdb itself ran the multiplex PCR reads through MiXCR, one entry per CDR3 protein. The repertoire includes approximately 410,000 distinct CDR3 sequences, roughly 13% of them detected once, and 5% to 6.5% sits in the top ten. This clonotype was seen ten or more times. Its antigen is unknown. A patient was excluded if there was uncontrolled infection, other autoimmune disease, pregnancy or lactation. Regarding the study as a whole: Blood also carried most thyroid clonotypes expanded above 0.001.

The germline CDR1 and CDR2 sequences are MDHEN and SYDVKM. Trimming cost V 3 bases and J 5 bases, with 19 bases left between them. CDR3 size: 16 residues. Sequencing was carried out using blood. The clonotype originates from a woman aged 18-29 years with Graves' hyperthyroidism. The V gene is TRBV28, the J gene TRBJ2-5; D call uncertain. CDR3 DNA: TGTGCCAGCAGTTTGGTGGGCGCGGATTTGGTGGAGACCCAGTACTTC. Translated: CASSLVGADLVETQYF. Complete variable domain (other parts from reference TRBV28 and TRBJ2-5): DVKVTQSSRYLVKRTGEKVFLECVQDMDHENMFWYRQDPGLGLRLIYFSYDVKMKEKGDIPEGYSVSREKKERFSLILESASTNQTSMYLCASSLVGADLVETQYFGPGTRLLVL.